The 25 T cell receptor beta chains reported below all come from one sample, sequenced in a study of T cell repertoires in cytomegalovirus infection. TCRdb itself ran the reads through MiXCR, one entry per CDR3 protein. The sample contains about 69,000 distinct CDR3 sequences, more than 25% of which appear only once. These receptors' targets are unknown. The sequencing here drew on CD8+ T cells from cultured PBMCs, taken from culture after CMV antigen stimulation. The receptor source for this set is a human donor in good health (CMV status not recorded). Some clones in this sample may be carry-over from other donors' samples.

As to this clonotype: A read error may be the cause here, since a much bigger clone is one base away. J is TRBJ2-1 and V is TRBV3-1; the match to TRBD2 covers 7 bases. This CDR3 spans 19 amino acids. Trimming cost V 6 bases and J 1 base; bases outside gene matches: 18. Germline V lookup: CDR1 LGHDT, CDR2 YNNKEL (reference sequence). The CDR3 sequence: CASSREQRVTSLSYNEQFF. CDR3 DNA: TGTGCCAGCAGTCGCGAGCAGAGGGTGACTAGCCTGTCCTACAATGAGCAGTTCTTC.

V gene TRBV6-5 combines with J gene TRBJ2-7; TRBD2 matches at 7 bases. V was pared by 1 base and J by 1 base, with 13 bases of the junction left unmatched. Germline assignment: CDR1 MNHEY and CDR2 SVGAGI. The CDR3 has 18 amino acids. CDR3 sequence: CASSYYAPTSVYSYEQYF. DNA of the CDR3: TGTGCCAGCAGTTACTACGCCCCAACTAGCGTATATTCCTACGAGCAGTACTTC.

The V gene is TRBV10-3, the J gene TRBJ1-5; tentative D call: TRBD1 (5 bases). V was pared by 6 bases and J by 3 bases, with 24 bases between. The CDR3 covers 18 residues. Germline V gene data show CDR1 as ENHRY and CDR2 as SYGVKD. The CDR3 loop is CAISGGVGLDSPNQPQHF. CDR3 nucleotide sequence: TGTGCCATCAGCGGGGGGGTCGGGCTCGACAGTCCCAATCAGCCCCAGCATTTT.

This clonotype was picked up many times. The chain is built from TRBV4-3 and TRBJ2-1; D is uncertain. V lost 0 bases and J lost 6, with 15 bases in between. The CDR3 runs to 16 residues. The V gene's germline CDR1 is LGHNA and CDR2 YSLEER. The CDR3 DNA follows: TGCGCCAGCAGCCAAGATCTTAGGTGGGTGGTCAATGAGCAGTTCTTC. Residues: CASSQDLRWVVNEQFF.

The rearrangement links TRBV28 to TRBJ2-3; D is possibly TRBD2 (5 bases). V was trimmed by 5 bases and J by 0 bases, leaving 12 bases between them. The CDR3 is 15 residues long. Germline CDR1 MDHEN, CDR2 SYDVKM. CDR3 bases: TGTGCCAGCAGTGCTGAGCGGATAAGCACAGATACGCAGTATTTT. Translation: CASSAERISTDTQYF.

This clonotype was counted a few times. A junction boundary mismatches the germline segment, possibly from a read error. This sequence joins TRBV7-7 and TRBJ2-7; 11 nucleotides line up with TRBD1. CDR3 length: 14 residues. Germline lookup yields CDR1 SSHAT and CDR2 FNYEAQ (reference sequence). CDR3 amino acids: CASSLGQGDYEQYF. CDR3 nucleotides: TGTGCTAGCAGCTTGGGACAGGGGGACTACGAGCAGTACTTC.

This chain joins TRBV5-6 and TRBJ2-1, with D perhaps being TRBD1 or TRBD2 (5 bases each). V lost 4 bases and J lost 1, with 15 bases in between. CDR1 and CDR2 from the germline V gene are SGHDT and YYEEEE. This CDR3 is built from 16 residues. The CDR3 DNA follows: TGTGCCAGCAGCGACGGGACCGAATTATCCTACAATGAGCAGTTCTTC. This translates into CASSDGTELSYNEQFF.

Turning to this clonotype: A much larger clone sits a single nucleotide away, making a read error possible. The chain carries TRBV2 and TRBJ2-1, with 8 positions matching TRBD1. Germline trimming cut 8 bases from V and 7 bases from J; bases unmatched to any gene: 13. This CDR3 is built from 15 residues. Germline V gene sequence: CDR1 SNHLY, CDR2 FYNNEI. CDR3 sequence: CASALLQGVRNEQFF. As DNA, the CDR3 is TGTGCCAGCGCGTTATTACAGGGGGTCAGGAATGAGCAGTTCTTC.

The table lists this clonotype with a few counts. The CDR3 coding sequence is TGTGCCAGTAGTGAACGGGAGCACACTGAAGCTTTCTTT. As protein: CASSEREHTEAFF. The chain links TRBV19 to TRBJ1-1; D remains ambiguous. V was pared by 5 bases and J by 3 bases, with 10 bases between. Germline CDR1 reads LNHDA; CDR2 reads SQIVND (reference sequence). CDR3 size: 13 residues. Complete variable domain (other parts from reference TRBV19 and TRBJ1-1): DGGITQSPKYLFRKEGQNVTLSCEQNLNHDAMYWYRQDPGQGLRLIYYSQIVNDFQKGDIAEGYSVSREKKESFPLTVTSAQKNPTAFYLCASSEREHTEAFFGQGTRLTVV.

This clonotype came up a few times. This sequence joins TRBV7-9 and TRBJ2-7; the D gene is possibly TRBD2 (6 bases). The CDR3 has 14 amino acids. From germline, CDR1 is SEHNR and CDR2 FQNEAQ (reference sequence). Trimming removed 5 bases at V and 2 bases at J, with 13 bases between. Written as DNA, the CDR3 is TGTGCCAGCAGCCCAACCGGGACTCCCTACGAGCAGTACTTC. It is translated as CASSPTGTPYEQYF.

The chain carries TRBV15 and TRBJ2-7; 7 nucleotides align to TRBD2. V shed 4 bases and J 2 bases; nucleotides not matched to a gene: 5. This CDR3 comprises 14 residues. Germline CDR1 LNHNV, CDR2 YYDKDF (reference sequence). The CDR3 region has the DNA TGTGCCACCAGCATTACGGGGGGAGCCTACGAGCAGTACTTC. It is translated as CATSITGGAYEQYF.

This clonotype was seen a few times. The chain recombines TRBV6-5 with TRBJ2-2; 10 nucleotides agree with TRBD2. There are 20 residues in the CDR3. V lost 0 bases, J lost 0 bases, and 10 bases stayed unmatched. The germline V gene encodes CDR1 MNHEY and CDR2 SVGAGI. CDR3 DNA sequence: TGTGCCAGCAGTTACTCGATGGTCCTAGCGGGGGCTTCGAACACCGGGGAGCTGTTTTTT. Translation: CASSYSMVLAGASNTGELFF.

The rearrangement links TRBV12-3 or TRBV12-4 to TRBJ2-3, with no clear D. The length of the CDR3 is 14 residues. Trimming took off 2 bases at V and 0 bases at J, with 6 bases between the two ends. The CDR3 DNA follows: TGTGCCAGCAGTTTACCCGGCAGCACAGATACGCAGTATTTT. This encodes CASSLPGSTDTQYF.

The sample holds many counts of this clonotype. The chain links TRBV27 to TRBJ2-2; D is perhaps TRBD2 (6 bases). V was cut by 3 bases and J by 5 bases, with 10 bases left in between. CDR1 and CDR2 (germline): MNHEY, SMNVEV (reference sequence). The CDR3 extends over 14 amino acids. The CDR3 DNA reads as TGTGCCAGCAGTTTGGAGGGCGTAACCGGGGAGCTGTTTTTT. It specifies CASSLEGVTGELFF.

The chain joins TRBV7-6 to TRBJ2-5; D is perhaps TRBD2 (7 bases). From germline, CDR1 is SGHVS and CDR2 FNYEAQ. This CDR3 contains 15 residues. V shed 0 bases and J shed 4 bases, with 12 bases lying between them. CDR3 nucleotide sequence: TGTGCCAGCAGCTTAGCGGGGGGGCCGGCAGAGACCCAGTACTTC. Protein sequence: CASSLAGGPAETQYF.

On this clonotype itself: Its ends do not fully match the called genes, so a read error is possible. This rearrangement joins TRBV30 to TRBJ2-2; D is tentatively TRBD1 or TRBD2 (5 bases each). Germline V gene data show CDR1 as GTSNPN and CDR2 as SVGIG (reference sequence). The CDR3 runs 13 residues. The CDR3 spells CAQSPVGTGELFF. CDR3 bases: TGTGCCCAAAGCCCGGTGGGGACCGGTGAGCTGTTTTTT.

The chain is built from TRBV4-1 and TRBJ2-2; 12 nucleotides align to TRBD2. Germline lookup yields CDR1 MGHRA and CDR2 YSYEKL. This CDR3 spans 19 amino acids. Unmatched junction bases numbered 9, after V lost 4 bases and J lost 0 bases. DNA of the CDR3: TGCGCCAGCAGCCGATGGGCTAGCGGGGGGGAATCGAACACCGGGGAGCTGTTTTTT. Translating gives CASSRWASGGESNTGELFF.

This clonotype was counted a few times. The CDR3 DNA reads TGTGCCAGCAGTCCCCCGACAGGGTGGCCCCAGCATTTT. This sequence encodes CASSPPTGWPQHF. The chain joins TRBV6-2 or TRBV6-3 to TRBJ1-5, with 7 bases fitting TRBD1. The CDR3 loop spans 13 amino acids. Germline CDR1 reads MNHEY; CDR2 reads SVGEGT. Trimming cost V 5 bases and J 9 bases; bases outside gene matches: 7.

This clonotype was detected once. The chain combines TRBV28 with TRBJ2-3, with no clear D. This CDR3 contains 14 residues. Trimming removed 7 bases at V and 2 bases at J, with 13 bases between. CDR1 and CDR2 (germline): MDHEN, SYDVKM. The CDR3 loop reads CASNQRSPTDTQYF. The CDR3 nucleotides read TGTGCCAGCAACCAAAGGTCCCCCACAGATACGCAGTATTTT.

This sequence joins TRBV6-2 or TRBV6-3 and TRBJ2-2; 7 bases align to TRBD1. The CDR3 loop spans 13 amino acids. V shed 9 bases, J shed 7 bases, and the junction held 8 bases outside the gene matches. Germline lookup yields CDR1 MNHEY and CDR2 SVGEGT. The CDR3 sequence is CASGQVDFGELFF. The CDR3 DNA follows: TGTGCCAGTGGACAGGTGGATTTCGGGGAGCTGTTTTTT.

In its sample, this clonotype ranks as medium-sized. V and J are TRBV11-1 and TRBJ2-5; D unclear. This CDR3 has 15 amino acids. The V and J ends lost 3 bases and 0 bases respectively, with 11 bases between them. CDR1 is SGHAT, CDR2 FQDESV, per germline (reference sequence). CDR3 sequence reads: CASSLVPGNQETQYF. CDR3 nucleotides: TGTGCCAGCAGCTTGGTTCCGGGCAACCAAGAGACCCAGTACTTC.

This clonotype was counted between two and nine times. This sequence joins TRBV27 and TRBJ1-5, with 8 bases matching TRBD1. Germline values: CDR1 MNHEY, CDR2 SMNVEV (reference sequence). The CDR3 extends over 15 amino acids. The junction had 3 bases not matched to a gene; V was cut back by 3 bases and J by 2 bases. The CDR3 sequence: CASSFGQGGNQPQHF. CDR3 nucleotide sequence: TGTGCCAGCAGTTTTGGACAGGGAGGCAATCAGCCCCAGCATTTT.

This rearrangement joins TRBV29-1 to TRBJ2-5; D call uncertain. In germline, CDR1 is SQVTM, CDR2 ANQGSEA. V shed 4 bases and J shed 1 base, with 7 bases lying between them. CDR3 length: 12 amino acids. The CDR3 is CSVAASQETQYF. CDR3 DNA: TGCAGCGTTGCTGCAAGCCAAGAGACCCAGTACTTC.

The chain carries TRBV7-9 and TRBJ2-1; 8 bases fit TRBD2. CDR3 size: 14 residues. V trimming: 4 bases; J trimming: 7 bases; junction bases outside the gene matches: 6. Germline CDR1 is SEHNR and CDR2 is FQNEAQ (reference sequence). The CDR3 sequence is CASSSRGGVNEQFF. CDR3 DNA sequence: TGTGCCAGCAGCTCACGGGGGGGGGTGAATGAGCAGTTCTTC.

This clonotype came up many times. The gene calls are TRBV28 and TRBJ1-5; 8 bases map to TRBD1. The V gene end was trimmed by 7 bases and the J gene end by 6 bases; junction bases not matched to a gene: 14. Germline V gene lookup returns CDR1 MDHEN and CDR2 SYDVKM. The CDR3 has 16 amino acids. The CDR3 here is CASTPPTGTGAQPQHF. The DNA for the CDR3 is TGTGCCAGCACCCCACCCACCGGGACAGGAGCTCAGCCCCAGCATTTT.